These T cell receptor beta chains were read from a single sample in a study of T cells in Graves' hyperthyroidism and ophthalmopathy. TCRdb re-called the multiplex PCR reads with MiXCR, one entry per CDR3 protein. The sample holds about 740,000 distinct CDR3 sequences; about 15% are singletons and the top ten take approximately 10%. Specimen: blood. These receptor sequences come from a woman between 18 and 29 years old with Graves' hyperthyroidism. Both conserved end residues are part of each CDR3. The D gene is left open where the match is weak. Some rows mark clone size as missing; the rest say once, few, many or name a class of expanded clone.

abundance,j_gene,d_gene,v_gene,CDR3nt,CDR3aa
many,TRBJ2-1,-,TRBV24-1,TGTGCCACCAGTGATTCACAGAGAAATGACAATGAGCAGTTCTTC,CATSDSQRNDNEQFF
-,TRBJ2-2,-,TRBV20-1,TGCAGTGCTAGGTGGTCGAACACCGGGGAGCTGTTTTTT,CSARWSNTGELFF
-,TRBJ2-7,-,TRBV29-1,TGCAGCACCCCCGGGACACCAGCGTTGCCGGGGGGATACGAGCAGTACTTC,CSTPGTPALPGGYEQYF
many,TRBJ2-5,-,TRBV29-1,TGCAGCGCCCACTACGAGACCCAGTACTTC,CSAHYETQYF
many,TRBJ2-3,-,TRBV30,TGTGCCTGGAGTGTGGACTCAGATACGCAGTATTTT,CAWSVDSDTQYF
-,TRBJ2-5,-,TRBV6-1,TGTGCCAGCACAGGGTTGGAGACCCAGTACTTC,CASTGLETQYF
many,TRBJ2-2,TRBD2,TRBV4-1,TGCGCCAGCAGCAGAGGGACTAGCTCACAACGGGACACCGGGGAGCTGTTTTTT,CASSRGTSSQRDTGELFF
many,TRBJ1-2,-,TRBV20-1,TGCAGTGCAACTGACAGCTACATCTATGGCTACACCTTC,CSATDSYIYGYTF
-,TRBJ2-6,-,TRBV6-2/TRBV6-3,TGTGCCAGCACGGTGGACTCTGGGGCCAACGTCCTGACTTTC,CASTVDSGANVLTF
-,TRBJ2-1,TRBD1,TRBV29-1,TGCAGCGTTGATAGGGGACAGGGTTTCGATGAGCAGTTCTTC,CSVDRGQGFDEQFF
few,TRBJ1-3,-,TRBV19,TGTGCCAGTAATCGGGGATCCTCTGGAAACACCATATATTTT,CASNRGSSGNTIYF
-,TRBJ2-1,TRBD1,TRBV12-3/TRBV12-4,TGTGCCAGCAGTTATGACAGGGGGTGGGACAATGAGCAGTTCTTC,CASSYDRGWDNEQFF
many,TRBJ2-7,TRBD1,TRBV2,TGTGCCAGCAGTGAAGGAGGGCCCGGGACAGGGAAGAATCTGTACTTC,CASSEGGPGTGKNLYF
few,TRBJ1-6,-,TRBV20-1,TGCAGTGCCAGGCCGGACTTAAATTCACCCCTCCACTTT,CSARPDLNSPLHF
few,TRBJ1-4,-,TRBV7-9,TGTGCCAGCAGCTCCGCGGAAAAACTGTTTTTT,CASSSAEKLFF
many,TRBJ1-1,-,TRBV20-1,TGCAGTGCTAGAGATCCTCGACAGCGGGACACTGAAGCTTTCTTT,CSARDPRQRDTEAFF
many,TRBJ1-2,-,TRBV28,TGTGCCAGCAGTTTCTTTGACTATGGCTACACCTTC,CASSFFDYGYTF
many,TRBJ1-2,-,TRBV11-2,TGTGCCAGCAGCCGCCAGATCCTTAACTATGGCTACACCTTC,CASSRQILNYGYTF
many,TRBJ1-6,-,TRBV7-2,TGTGCCAGCAGCGCAAAACAGGTCTGGGATTCACCCCTCCACTTT,CASSAKQVWDSPLHF